This T cell receptor beta chain was found in a study of metastatic and nonmetastatic thyroid tumors. Across the study: Both malignant and benign thyroid patients supplied peripheral blood and tumor or nodule tissue samples, across which the repertoires of these patients were then compared.

No treatment of any kind had been given to any patient before thyroid surgery. Original processing notes: It was from CDR3 differences across clinicopathological groups that a distant-metastasis classifier for papillary thyroid cancer was built. TCRdb called clones again from the PCR reads with MiXCR. The V and J calls come from TCRdb's annotation, not from the publication. The data hold more than 15,000 clones, with 27% observed a single time. This sequence originates from a female donor with papillary thyroid cancer or a benign thyroid nodule (not recorded which). Some clones in this sample may be carry-over from other donors' samples. Material: adjacent normal tissue.

The CDR3 region is CASSRLAGPYNEQFF. CDR3 DNA: TGTGCCAGCAGCCGGCTAGCGGGTCCCTACAATGAGCAGTTCTTC. The chain links TRBV12-3 or TRBV12-4 to TRBJ2-1; 8 nucleotides agree with TRBD2. This CDR3 is built from 15 residues. V lost 6 bases, J lost 2 bases, and 6 bases stayed unmatched.